The rows below give T cell receptor beta chains drawn from one sample of a study of cytomegalovirus exposure and HLA in healthy donors. Libraries were prepared by immunoSEQ multiplex PCR; TCRdb keeps only in-frame clonotypes and omits some of them. The sample carries 130,000 to 150,000 clones, roughly 80% recorded once. The sequencing sample was made of PBMCs. The receptors here all came from a man between 35 and 55 years old in good health and CMV-seropositive. CDR3s include the opening cysteine and the closing phenylalanine or tryptophan. The order of the fields is V gene, D gene, J gene, clone size, CDR3 DNA, CDR3 protein. The D gene is left open where the match is weak. The size of a clone is reported for some rows only, either as once, few or many, or as a class for expanded clones.

v_gene: TRBV5-1
d_gene: .
j_gene: TRBJ2-3
abundance: .
CDR3nt: TGCGCCAGCAGCTTGGTCGTGTCCGGCACAGATACGCAGTATTTT
CDR3aa: CASSLVVSGTDTQYF

v_gene: TRBV12-5
d_gene: TRBD1
j_gene: TRBJ2-7
abundance: .
CDR3nt: TGTGCTAGTGGCCTACCGGGACAGGTGATAAACTCCTACGAGCAGTACTTC
CDR3aa: CASGLPGQVINSYEQYF

v_gene: TRBV29-1
d_gene: TRBD2
j_gene: TRBJ2-5
abundance: .
CDR3nt: TGCAGCGTGCCGACTAGCGGGAGGTCTGAGACCCAGTACTTC
CDR3aa: CSVPTSGRSETQYF

v_gene: TRBV5-1
d_gene: TRBD1
j_gene: TRBJ1-1
abundance: .
CDR3nt: TGCGCCAGCAGCCGGGGGACAGGCCTTGAAGCTTTCTTT
CDR3aa: CASSRGTGLEAFF

v_gene: TRBV7-2
d_gene: TRBD1
j_gene: TRBJ2-5
abundance: few
CDR3nt: TGTGCCAGCAGCTTAGTTGGGGACAGGGGAAGGTTGGAGACCCAGTACTTC
CDR3aa: CASSLVGDRGRLETQYF

v_gene: TRBV7-3
d_gene: .
j_gene: TRBJ2-2
abundance: few
CDR3nt: TGTGCCAGCAGCTTAAGCGTTGGTACCGGGGAGCTGTTTTTT
CDR3aa: CASSLSVGTGELFF

v_gene: TRBV28
d_gene: .
j_gene: TRBJ1-2
abundance: few
CDR3nt: TGTGCCAGCAATCATGGTTCAGGGTCGTTAATCTATGGCTACACCTTC
CDR3aa: CASNHGSGSLIYGYTF

v_gene: TRBV4-3
d_gene: TRBD1
j_gene: TRBJ2-2
abundance: .
CDR3nt: TGCGCCAGCAGCCAAGACTTGTCAGGGGGATGGGGCGGGGAGCTGTTTTTT
CDR3aa: CASSQDLSGGWGGELFF

v_gene: TRBV15
d_gene: .
j_gene: TRBJ2-7
abundance: once
CDR3nt: TGTGCCACCAGCAACAGGGGAGGGTACTTC
CDR3aa: CATSNRGGYF

v_gene: TRBV9
d_gene: .
j_gene: TRBJ2-2
abundance: .
CDR3nt: TGTGCCAGCAGGGGGGGGCAAAACACCGGGGAGCTGTTTTTT
CDR3aa: CASRGGQNTGELFF

v_gene: TRBV6-5
d_gene: TRBD1
j_gene: TRBJ1-2
abundance: .
CDR3nt: TGTGCCAGCAGTTACTCGTACAGGGGTTATTATGGCTACACCTTC
CDR3aa: CASSYSYRGYYGYTF

v_gene: TRBV5-4
d_gene: .
j_gene: TRBJ2-7
abundance: few
CDR3nt: TGTGCCAGCAGCCGGGACTTGCTGAACGAGCAGTACTTC
CDR3aa: CASSRDLLNEQYF

v_gene: TRBV10-3
d_gene: TRBD1
j_gene: TRBJ2-5
abundance: .
CDR3nt: TGTGCCATCAGTCGATTGGGGAAGACAGGGGGCGGAGAGACCCAGTACTTC
CDR3aa: CAISRLGKTGGGETQYF

v_gene: TRBV2
d_gene: .
j_gene: TRBJ1-2
abundance: few
CDR3nt: TGTGCCAGCAGTAAGCCAGGGGACCGAGCTAACTATGGCTACACCTTC
CDR3aa: CASSKPGDRANYGYTF

v_gene: TRBV4-1
d_gene: TRBD2
j_gene: TRBJ2-3
abundance: .
CDR3nt: TGCGCCAGCAGCCAAGATGACGGGAGGAGCACAGATACGCAGTATTTT
CDR3aa: CASSQDDGRSTDTQYF

v_gene: TRBV5-1
d_gene: TRBD2
j_gene: TRBJ2-7
abundance: .
CDR3nt: TGCGCCAGCGCAATAACCCCTAGCGGACTCCTTTACGAGCAGTACTTC
CDR3aa: CASAITPSGLLYEQYF

v_gene: TRBV7-2
d_gene: TRBD2
j_gene: TRBJ2-3
abundance: .
CDR3nt: TGTGCCAGCAGCTTGGCCGGGCGGGAGGGAATTGGAAATACGCAGTATTTT
CDR3aa: CASSLAGREGIGNTQYF

v_gene: TRBV10-2
d_gene: .
j_gene: TRBJ1-1
abundance: few
CDR3nt: TGCGCCAGCAGTGAGTCTGGGGGGAGGGACACTGAAGCTTTCTTT
CDR3aa: CASSESGGRDTEAFF

v_gene: TRBV19
d_gene: .
j_gene: TRBJ1-4
abundance: .
CDR3nt: TGTGCCAGTAGTCATTTTGGACAGACCGATGAAAAACTGTTTTTT
CDR3aa: CASSHFGQTDEKLFF

v_gene: TRBV6-1
d_gene: .
j_gene: TRBJ2-7
abundance: .
CDR3nt: TGTGCCAGCAGTGGAGTTCGACAGAGCTCCTACGAGCAGTACTTC
CDR3aa: CASSGVRQSSYEQYF

v_gene: TRBV6-5
d_gene: TRBD1
j_gene: TRBJ1-2
abundance: .
CDR3nt: TGTGCCAGCAGTGAGGACAGGGGGGGGTATGGCTACACCTTC
CDR3aa: CASSEDRGGYGYTF